The 9 T cell receptor beta chains reported below all come from one sample, sequenced in a study of blood T cell repertoires in COVID-19. This table comes from immunoSEQ multiplex PCR, and its TCRdb copy is limited to in-frame clones, with some not included. This sample has about 210,000 clones, with about 85% found just once. The sample comprised peripheral blood. Receptors were obtained from a woman of 80 years or more with acute or convalescent COVID-19.

This clone was counted only a few times. The rearrangement joins TRBV6-5 to TRBJ1-1, with D possibly TRBD1 on 5 matching bases. This CDR3 comprises 11 residues. V lost 6 bases and J 7 bases, leaving 9 bases between the germline ends. The V gene's germline CDR1 is MNHEY and CDR2 SVGAGI. The CDR3 reads CASSKGFEAFF. DNA of the CDR3: TGTGCCAGCAGCAAGGGGTTTGAAGCTTTCTTT.

The chain is built from TRBV19 and TRBJ2-1; 11 nucleotides align to TRBD2. Germline V gives CDR1 LNHDA, CDR2 SQIVND (reference sequence). V shed 5 bases and J 0 bases; nucleotides not matched to a gene: 9. There are 18 residues in the CDR3. As DNA, the CDR3 is TGTGCCAGTAGTTCCCCCCCGGGACTAGCGGTCTCCTACAATGAGCAGTTCTTC. Its translation: CASSSPPGLAVSYNEQFF. The entire variable domain, with the rest obtained from reference TRBV19 and TRBJ2-1, is as follows: DGGITQSPKYLFRKEGQNVTLSCEQNLNHDAMYWYRQDPGQGLRLIYYSQIVNDFQKGDIAEGYSVSREKKESFPLTVTSAQKNPTAFYLCASSSPPGLAVSYNEQFFGPGTRLTVL.

This clone is a singleton in its sample. The chain uses TRBV6-2 or TRBV6-3 and TRBJ2-7; the D gene is possibly TRBD1 (6 bases). CDR1 and CDR2 (germline): MNHEY, SVGEGT. The CDR3 runs 15 residues. The V end lost 3 bases, the J end lost 5 bases, and 17 bases lay between the germline ends. CDR3 region: CASSYEGVTVHEQYF. As DNA, the CDR3 is TGTGCCAGCAGTTATGAGGGGGTGACAGTCCACGAGCAGTACTTC.

Only one count was recorded for this clone. CDR3 loop: CARMTGGQPQHF. In nucleotides, the CDR3 is TGTGCCCGGATGACAGGGGGGCAGCCCCAGCATTTT. The chain combines TRBV30 with TRBJ1-5; TRBD1 matches at 9 bases. The V and J ends lost 8 bases and 7 bases, in that order; junction bases with no gene match: 6. Looked up from germline, CDR1 is GTSNPN and CDR2 is SVGIG (reference sequence). There are 12 residues in the CDR3.

The V gene is TRBV18, the J gene TRBJ1-4; the match to TRBD1 covers 9 bases. The CDR3 has 19 amino acids. V was clipped by 0 bases and J by 5 bases; unmatched bases: 13. CDR1 is KGHSH and CDR2 is LQKENI in the germline V gene. The chain's CDR3 is CASSPPGSGGTGKNEKLFF. CDR3 nucleotide sequence: TGTGCCAGCTCACCACCCGGTTCCGGCGGGACAGGGAAAAATGAAAAACTGTTTTTT.

This chain links TRBV29-1 with TRBJ2-5; TRBD2 aligns across 8 bases. The CDR3 is 17 amino acids. Germline CDR1 and CDR2: SQVTM and ANQGSEA. After removal of 4 bases from V and 1 base from J, the junction contained 14 bases not matched to a gene. DNA of the CDR3: TGCAGCGTTGCCCCGGGACTAGGGGGTCTATTCCAAGAGACCCAGTACTTC. The encoded protein is CSVAPGLGGLFQETQYF.

Notes on this clone: Other DNA sequences of this sample code for an identical CDR3. V and J are TRBV6-2 or TRBV6-3 and TRBJ1-6; D may be TRBD1 (6 bases). The germline V gene has CDR1 MNHEY and CDR2 SVGEGT. The CDR3 totals 15 residues. Trimming left V 2 bases short and J 4 bases short, with 9 bases between. For the CDR3, the DNA is TGTGCCAGCAGTTACGGACAGCCTTATAATTCACCCCTCCACTTT. Translated: CASSYGQPYNSPLHF.

The chain links TRBV6-5 to TRBJ2-7; 7 nucleotides line up with TRBD2. The CDR3 loop spans 14 amino acids. V shed 6 bases and J 2 bases; nucleotides not matched to a gene: 7. Germline V gene lookup returns CDR1 MNHEY and CDR2 SVGAGI. CDR3 loop: CASRTPGGAYEQYF. CDR3 nucleotide sequence: TGTGCCAGCAGAACACCGGGAGGCGCCTACGAGCAGTACTTC.

This chain links TRBV28 with TRBJ1-2; D is undetermined. CDR1 and CDR2 (germline): MDHEN, SYDVKM. The CDR3 extends over 14 amino acids. V dropped 7 bases and J dropped 1 base, with 13 bases sitting between them. The CDR3 DNA reads TGTGCCAGCACCAAAGGAGGGATTAACTATGGCTACACCTTC. Its protein is CASTKGGINYGYTF.